This passage covers 20 T cell receptor beta chains from one sample sequenced in a study of blood T cell repertoires in COVID-19 (dated by TCRdb to the early 2020s). Receptor libraries were prepared by the immunoSEQ multiplex PCR assay. TCRdb holds this immuneACCESS table with in-frame rearrangements only. Some clones are missing; in checked studies, unresolved V genes explain under half, and the rest has no known cause. The sample table records 250,000 or so clones; around 86% of these occur just once. The leading ten clones occupy about 1.6% of the sample. The material sequenced was peripheral blood. These receptors were collected from a woman in her 40s who had recovered from COVID-19.

This clone was counted a few times. The chain is built from TRBV29-1 and TRBJ1-5, with TRBD1 as a possible D gene (5 bases). Germline-derived CDR1 and CDR2 are SQVTM and ANQGSEA. V was cut by 4 bases and J by 6 bases, with 16 bases left in between. The CDR3 is 14 amino acids. The CDR3 DNA reads as TGCAGCGTTGTTCTGGGGCCGTTCGGTCAGCCCCAGCATTTT. This sequence encodes CSVVLGPFGQPQHF. Drawing the rest from reference TRBV29-1 and TRBJ1-5, the complete variable domain is SAVISQKPSRDICQRGTSLTIQCQVDSQVTMMFWYRQQPGQSLTLIATANQGSEATYESGFVIDKFPISRPNLTFSTLTVSNMSPEDSSIYLCSVVLGPFGQPQHFGDGTRLSIL.

This clone was picked up one time. The rearrangement links TRBV11-2 to TRBJ1-6, with a tentative D call TRBD1 (5 bases). V dropped 8 bases and J dropped 7 bases, with 15 bases sitting between them. Germline V gene data show CDR1 as SGHAT and CDR2 as FQNNGV. The CDR3 has 14 amino acids. The CDR3 sequence is CASRGDSQNSPLHF. The CDR3, as DNA: TGTGCCAGCCGAGGCGACAGCCAAAATTCACCCCTCCACTTT.

The chain has TRBV12-5 and TRBJ1-1; 9 bases are a match to TRBD1. The CDR3 consists of 17 residues. V lost 0 bases and J lost 2; bases outside the gene matches: 7. CDR1 LGHNT and CDR2 FRNRAP come from the germline V gene. The CDR3 sequence is CASGLVQGQGSNTEAFF. CDR3 in DNA: TGTGCTAGTGGTTTGGTTCAGGGACAGGGATCCAACACTGAAGCTTTCTTT.

The rearrangement links TRBV5-6 to TRBJ2-7; 9 bases fit TRBD1. V dropped 0 bases and J dropped 1; count of bases not matched to a gene: 5. Germline values: CDR1 SGHDT, CDR2 YYEEEE. The CDR3 loop spans 16 amino acids. CDR3 amino acids: CASSLVFGTGSYEQYF. CDR3 DNA sequence: TGTGCCAGCAGCTTGGTCTTCGGGACAGGGTCCTACGAGCAGTACTTC.

V is TRBV5-8 and J is TRBJ1-4, with D possibly matching TRBD1 (6 bases). V was cut by 3 bases and J by 1 base, with 16 bases left in between. Germline V gives CDR1 SGHTS, CDR2 YDEGEE. There are 17 residues in the CDR3. DNA of the CDR3: TGTGCCAGCAGCTCCGGACAGCCCTTTGGAACTAATGAAAAACTGTTTTTT. It is translated as CASSSGQPFGTNEKLFF.

The V gene is TRBV6-1, the J gene TRBJ2-7; tentative D call: TRBD2 (7 bases). Trimming left V 2 bases short and J 3 bases short, with 17 bases between. In germline, CDR1 is MNHNS, CDR2 SASEGT. This CDR3 region has 16 residues. CDR3 residues: CASSEPGGGQFYEQYF. The CDR3 DNA reads as TGTGCCAGCAGTGAACCCGGCGGGGGCCAATTCTACGAGCAGTACTTC.

The rearrangement links TRBV13 to TRBJ2-5; 8 bases line up with TRBD1. V gave up 5 bases and J gave up 7 bases; unmatched junction bases: 12. Germline V gives CDR1 PRHDT, CDR2 FYEKMQ (reference sequence). This CDR3 is built from 15 residues. CDR3 protein: CASSPGVGQVGTQYF. CDR3 coding DNA: TGTGCCAGCAGCCCCGGGGTGGGACAGGTGGGGACCCAGTACTTC.

V gene TRBV30 combines with J gene TRBJ1-1; 8 nucleotides match TRBD1. Germline loops: CDR1 GTSNPN, CDR2 SVGIG (reference sequence). The CDR3 length is 13 residues. The V segment lost 5 bases and the J segment 8 bases; nucleotides outside the gene matches: 10. The CDR3 region is CAWVTRGTGEAFF. The CDR3 region has the DNA TGTGCCTGGGTGACGCGGGGGACAGGAGAAGCTTTCTTT.

This chain uses TRBV19 with TRBJ1-3, with D possibly matching TRBD1 (6 bases). The CDR3 extends over 18 amino acids. Germline CDR1 is LNHDA and CDR2 is SQIVND (reference sequence). V lost 1 base and J lost 0, with 16 bases in between. The CDR3 is CASSIVGMGHFSGNTIYF. The CDR3 nucleotides read TGTGCCAGTAGTATAGTGGGGATGGGACATTTCTCTGGAAACACCATATATTTT.

V and J are TRBV19 and TRBJ2-7, with 9 bases lining up with TRBD1. With 6 bases clipped from V and 0 bases from J, the junction kept 6 bases outside the gene matches. Germline V gene data show CDR1 as LNHDA and CDR2 as SQIVND (reference sequence). The CDR3 consists of 15 residues. CDR3 protein: CASRPRDRASYEQYF. The CDR3, as DNA: TGTGCCAGTAGACCTCGGGACAGGGCCTCCTACGAGCAGTACTTC.

This chain joins TRBV4-3 and TRBJ1-5; tentative D call: TRBD1 (5 bases). The CDR3 loop spans 16 amino acids. Germline V gene sequence: CDR1 LGHNA, CDR2 YSLEER. Trimming stripped 0 bases from V and 6 bases from J, with 15 bases between. CDR3 coding DNA: TGCGCCAGCAGCCAAGAGGGCTGGGGCAGGGTTCAGCCCCAGCATTTT. Residues: CASSQEGWGRVQPQHF.

The V call is TRBV6-2 or TRBV6-3, the J call TRBJ2-7; tentatively, D is TRBD1 (6 bases). The V and J ends lost 6 bases and 5 bases respectively, with 17 bases between them. Germline V gives CDR1 MNHEY, CDR2 SVGEGT. This CDR3 contains 14 residues. The chain's CDR3 is CASSPPRGTNEQYF. The CDR3 nucleotides read TGTGCCAGCAGCCCTCCCCGAGGGACAAACGAGCAGTACTTC.

The V and J genes are TRBV13 and TRBJ1-2; unclear D gene. Germline lookup yields CDR1 PRHDT and CDR2 FYEKMQ (reference sequence). This CDR3 contains 14 residues. Trimming removed 4 bases at V and 4 bases at J, with 13 bases between. CDR3 protein: CASSSRSITYGYTF. CDR3 coding DNA: TGTGCCAGCAGCTCCCGTAGTATCACCTATGGCTACACCTTC.

The chain carries TRBV11-2 and TRBJ2-5; D gene ambiguous. Per germline, CDR1 SGHAT and CDR2 FQNNGV. This CDR3 is 15 amino acids long. Trimming shortened V by 7 bases and J by 2 bases, and 17 bases separated the two germline ends. The CDR3 reads CASTSRPPAQETQYF. The CDR3, as DNA: TGTGCCAGCACCTCCAGGCCTCCCGCTCAAGAGACCCAGTACTTC.

The J gene is TRBJ2-1, the V gene TRBV9; tentatively, D is TRBD2 (6 bases). Per germline, CDR1 SGDLS and CDR2 YYNGEE. Trimming left V 0 bases short and J 0 bases short, with 10 bases between. The CDR3 runs 16 residues. Here the CDR3 DNA reads TGTGCCAGCAGCGTAGTCGGGGGTAGCTCCTACAATGAGCAGTTCTTC. It yields the protein CASSVVGGSSYNEQFF.

The rearrangement joins TRBV29-1 to TRBJ2-5; D is uncertain. Germline loops: CDR1 SQVTM, CDR2 ANQGSEA. Deletions cut 0 bases from V and 5 bases from J, with 37 bases between. The CDR3 sequence is 22 residues long. CDR3 nucleotides: TGCAGCGTTGAAGATTTTCTGCGACCTTTCTGCCGCTGCGCGAGGCCCTGGGAGACCCAGTACTTC. This gives the protein CSVEDFLRPFCRCARPWETQYF.

The chain has TRBV11-2 and TRBJ1-2; 8 bases fit TRBD1. V lost 5 bases, J lost 8 bases, and 16 bases stayed unmatched. Germline CDR1 SGHAT, CDR2 FQNNGV. The CDR3 is 16 residues long. CDR3 bases: TGTGCCAGCAGCCCGGGCGGTGGCCAGGGGGCTTGGGGCTACACCTTC. The encoded protein is CASSPGGGQGAWGYTF.

The chain carries TRBV12-5 and TRBJ2-7; 12 nucleotides align to TRBD2. The V segment lost 1 base and the J segment 3 bases; nucleotides outside the gene matches: 1. Germline V gene sequence: CDR1 LGHNT, CDR2 FRNRAP. This CDR3 contains 15 residues. The DNA of the CDR3 is TGTGCTAGTGGTTTGGGACTAGCGGGGGTCTACGAGCAGTACTTC. It specifies CASGLGLAGVYEQYF.

The chain joins TRBV27 to TRBJ2-7, with D possibly TRBD2 on 6 matching bases. V was clipped by 3 bases and J by 6 bases, with 15 bases between them. The CDR3 is 14 amino acids. CDR1 is MNHEY and CDR2 is SMNVEV in the germline V gene (reference sequence). The CDR3 DNA follows: TGTGCCAGCAGTTTCGTGGGAGGAGAGGTCGAGCAGTACTTC. Translating it yields CASSFVGGEVEQYF.

Turning to this clone: Other nucleotide sequences from this sample produce the same CDR3. The chain is built from TRBV5-4 and TRBJ2-2; maybe TRBD1 (6 bases). The germline CDR1 and CDR2 sequences are SGHNT and YYREEE (reference sequence). CDR3 size: 15 residues. The germline V and J ends were trimmed by 4 bases and 2 bases, with 12 bases remaining between them. The chain's CDR3 is CASSPRTANTGELFF. DNA of the CDR3: TGTGCCAGCAGCCCCCGGACAGCAAACACCGGGGAGCTGTTTTTT.